The rows below give T cell receptor beta chains drawn from one sample of a study of T cell changes during pregnancy in multiple sclerosis. The table came from immunoSEQ multiplex PCR; TCRdb's copy has only in-frame clones and leaves some out. This sample yields roughly 93,000 clones, of which roughly 94% are seen a single time; approximately 2% belongs to the top ten. Specimen: peripheral blood, collected after pregnancy. All receptors come from a female donor in good health, enrolled as a control in a pregnancy study. Each CDR3 is given with its conserved first and last residue. D genes are given only for firm matches. Size values are once, few and many counts, or a class for expanded clones, and some rows have none.

NA | TRBJ2-1 | TRBV5-8 | NA | CASSLGPSSYNEQFF | TGTGCCAGCAGCTTGGGGCCTAGCTCCTACAATGAGCAGTTCTTC
NA | TRBJ2-3 | TRBV13 | TRBD2 | CASSLTSGTHTDTQYF | TGTGCCAGCAGCTTAACTAGCGGGACCCACACAGATACGCAGTATTTT
NA | TRBJ1-1 | TRBV5-5 | NA | CASSSPSELSAFF | TGTGCCAGCAGCTCGCCGAGTGAACTCTCAGCTTTCTTT
NA | TRBJ2-1 | TRBV28 | TRBD1 | CASSPRQGADNEQFF | TGTGCCAGCAGTCCCCGACAGGGGGCGGACAATGAGCAGTTCTTC
NA | TRBJ1-3 | TRBV7-2 | NA | CASSGRQGSGNTIYF | TGTGCCAGCAGCGGTCGTCAGGGGTCTGGAAACACCATATATTTT
NA | TRBJ1-6 | TRBV2 | NA | CASSEASRPLHF | TGTGCCAGCAGTGAAGCGTCCCGGCCCCTCCACTTT
NA | TRBJ1-4 | TRBV7-9 | NA | CASSLSEKLFF | TGTGCCAGCAGCTTGAGCGAAAAACTGTTTTTT
NA | TRBJ1-1 | TRBV12-5 | NA | CASGLGGSGTEAFF | TGTGCTAGTGGTTTGGGAGGCTCGGGGACTGAAGCTTTCTTT
NA | TRBJ2-1 | TRBV9 | NA | CASSAEVAEQFF | TGTGCCAGCAGCGCGGAGGTAGCCGAGCAGTTCTTC
once | TRBJ2-3 | TRBV30 | NA | CAWSVRADTQYF | TGTGCCTGGAGTGTCCGGGCAGATACGCAGTATTTT
NA | TRBJ2-7 | TRBV4-1 | NA | CASSQAAGLYEQYF | TGCGCCAGCAGCCAAGCGGCGGGGCTCTACGAGCAGTACTTC
NA | TRBJ1-2 | TRBV6-1 | NA | CASSELRMRNGYTF | TGTGCCAGCAGTGAATTGCGGATGCGGAATGGCTACACCTTC
few | TRBJ2-3 | TRBV11-3 | TRBD1 | CASSLGQGPDTQYF | TGTGCCAGCAGCTTGGGACAGGGGCCAGATACGCAGTATTTT
once | TRBJ2-7 | TRBV2 | NA | CASRRAGGAQGYEQYF | TGTGCCAGCAGGCGAGCTGGGGGGGCTCAGGGATACGAGCAGTACTTC
NA | TRBJ1-4 | TRBV6-1 | NA | CASSEARVKQNEKLFF | TGTGCCAGCAGTGAAGCGCGGGTAAAACAAAATGAAAAACTGTTTTTT
NA | TRBJ1-5 | TRBV28 | TRBD1 | CASSSRGQPQHF | TGTGCCAGCAGTTCCAGGGGGCAGCCCCAGCATTTT
NA | TRBJ2-1 | TRBV28 | NA | CASSSNNEQFF | TGTGCCAGCAGCAGTAACAATGAGCAGTTCTTC
few | TRBJ2-7 | TRBV4-1 | TRBD2 | CASSHTGGYEQYF | TGCGCCAGCAGCCATACGGGAGGCTACGAGCAGTACTTC
NA | TRBJ2-7 | TRBV28 | TRBD2 | CASSFQSGSFEQYF | TGTGCCAGCAGTTTCCAAAGCGGGAGCTTTGAGCAGTACTTC
NA | TRBJ1-1 | TRBV11-2 | TRBD1 | CASSSGQGSMNTEAFF | TGTGCCAGCAGCTCTGGACAGGGGAGCATGAACACTGAAGCTTTCTTT
NA | TRBJ2-5 | TRBV5-1 | NA | CASSFGQETQYF | TGCGCCAGCAGCTTCGGTCAAGAGACCCAGTACTTC
NA | TRBJ2-1 | TRBV5-8 | NA | CASSSGLVEQFF | TGTGCCAGCAGCTCGGGACTTGTTGAGCAGTTCTTC
NA | TRBJ2-2 | TRBV7-8 | NA | CASSLGRTKTDPQTGELFF | TGTGCCAGCAGCTTAGGGAGGACTAAAACGGACCCACAAACCGGGGAGCTGTTTTTT
NA | TRBJ2-7 | TRBV6-5 | TRBD1 | CASSYSTGGPYEQYF | TGTGCCAGCAGTTACTCGACAGGGGGCCCCTACGAGCAGTACTTC
NA | TRBJ1-1 | TRBV6-5 | TRBD1 | CASSGGAEAFF | TGTGCCAGCTCAGGGGGCGCGGAAGCTTTCTTT